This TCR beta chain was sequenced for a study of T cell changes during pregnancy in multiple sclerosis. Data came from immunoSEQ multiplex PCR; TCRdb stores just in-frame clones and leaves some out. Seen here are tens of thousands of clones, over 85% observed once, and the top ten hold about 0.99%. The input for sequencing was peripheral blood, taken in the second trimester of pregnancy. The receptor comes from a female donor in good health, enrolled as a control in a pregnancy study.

CDR3 region: CASSPELAKNIQYF. The DNA for the CDR3 is TGTGCCAGTAGTCCGGAGCTAGCCAAAAACATTCAGTACTTC. This chain joins TRBV19 and TRBJ2-4; D is unresolved. The CDR3 runs 14 residues. Trimming cost V 5 bases and J 0 bases, with 8 bases left between them. Germline CDR1 reads LNHDA; CDR2 reads SQIVND (reference sequence).